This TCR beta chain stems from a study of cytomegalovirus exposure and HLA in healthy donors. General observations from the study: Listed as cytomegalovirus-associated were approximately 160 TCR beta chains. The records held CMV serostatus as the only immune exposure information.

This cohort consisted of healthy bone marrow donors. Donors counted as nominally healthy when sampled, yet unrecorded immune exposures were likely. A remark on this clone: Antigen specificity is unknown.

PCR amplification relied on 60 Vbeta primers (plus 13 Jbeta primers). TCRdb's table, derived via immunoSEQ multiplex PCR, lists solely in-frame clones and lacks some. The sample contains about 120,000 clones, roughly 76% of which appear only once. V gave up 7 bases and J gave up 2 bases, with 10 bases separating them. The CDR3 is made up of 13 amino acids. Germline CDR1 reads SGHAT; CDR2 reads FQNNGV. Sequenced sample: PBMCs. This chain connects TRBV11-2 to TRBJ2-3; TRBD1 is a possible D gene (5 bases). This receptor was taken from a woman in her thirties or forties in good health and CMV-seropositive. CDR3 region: CASNDRNTDTQYF. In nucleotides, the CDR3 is TGTGCCAGCAACGACAGAAACACAGATACGCAGTATTTT.